The entry below gives a single T cell receptor beta chain sequence along with its context. What it binds is not known. The sample is drawn from a study of shared clonotypes between healthy human individuals. The study, taken as a whole, reports: Blood was the sole source, and tissue repertoires probably differ.

Clones were read by immunoSEQ multiplex PCR, and TCRdb kept only the in-frame ones, dropping some. The sample includes about 380,000 clones, roughly 96% of them seen just once. The CDR3 is 16 amino acids. From germline, CDR1 is MNHEY and CDR2 SMNVEV (reference sequence). The junction had 7 bases not matched to a gene; V was cut back by 2 bases and J by 4 bases. This chain joins TRBV27 and TRBJ2-1, with 8 bases aligning to TRBD2. The clonotype was recovered from a man aged 30 to 45 in good health. Sequenced material: memory CD8+ T cells sorted from blood. Indicated subset: CD45RO+ cells pooled with CCR7-negative TemRA cells. The CDR3 loop is CASSLTGGPLYNEQFF. In nucleotides, the CDR3 is TGTGCCAGCAGTTTAACGGGAGGGCCTCTTTACAATGAGCAGTTCTTC.